A selection of T cell receptor beta chains follows, all from one sample in a study of blood T cell repertoires in COVID-19. Clones were read by immunoSEQ multiplex PCR, and TCRdb kept only the in-frame ones, dropping some. The repertoire holds 210,000 or so clones, with about nine tenths as singletons. The specimen sequenced was peripheral blood. Every receptor here comes from a man aged 25 to 45 with COVID-19, enrolled during active disease. Both conserved end residues are part of each CDR3. D genes are given only for firm matches. The size entry is marked missing in some rows and otherwise reads once, few, many or a size class.

cdr3_nt cdr3_aa j_call v_call clone_size d_call
TGTGCCAGCTCGCGGGACAGGGAATATGGCTACACCTTC CASSRDREYGYTF TRBJ1-2 TRBV18 . TRBD1
TGTGCCAGCACCGAAAGGGTCCTAGCGGGGGGCGCAGATACGCAGTATTTT CASTERVLAGGADTQYF TRBJ2-3 TRBV2 . TRBD2
TGTGCCAGTAGTGGTACAGGAAGGAACTATGGCTACACCTTC CASSGTGRNYGYTF TRBJ1-2 TRBV19 . .
TGTGCCAGCAGTGAACAGTACAGCACTGAAGCTTTCTTT CASSEQYSTEAFF TRBJ1-1 TRBV6-1 . .
TGTGCCAGCAGCTTAGTGGGGGCGCAAGGCTACACCTTC CASSLVGAQGYTF TRBJ1-2 TRBV7-9 . .
TGTGCCAGCAGCGGACGGAGTCGGGACAGGGGATTTGGGGGCTACACCTTC CASSGRSRDRGFGGYTF TRBJ1-2 TRBV9 . TRBD1
TGTGCCAGCAGCCAAGGGTTCGTAGCGGGAGGCGATGAGCAGTTCTTC CASSQGFVAGGDEQFF TRBJ2-1 TRBV4-2 . TRBD2
TGTGCCAGCAGTCCCGGGACAGGGGTGGAAAAACTGTTTTTT CASSPGTGVEKLFF TRBJ1-4 TRBV27 . TRBD1
TGTGCCAGCAGCCCGAGCACAGATACGCAGTATTTT CASSPSTDTQYF TRBJ2-3 TRBV9 . .
TGTGCCACCAGTGACCTCCCGACAGGGTCGGCTTTCTTT CATSDLPTGSAFF TRBJ1-1 TRBV24-1 . TRBD1
TGCAGCGTTGGACGCAGGGGGTACAATGAGCAGTTCTTC CSVGRRGYNEQFF TRBJ2-1 TRBV29-1 once TRBD1
TGTGCCTGGAGTGTAGGGGACAGTGGCTATGGCTACACCTTC CAWSVGDSGYGYTF TRBJ1-2 TRBV30 . TRBD1
TGTGCCAGCAGTGAGCCAGGGCCCTATAATTCACCCCTCCACTTT CASSEPGPYNSPLHF TRBJ1-6 TRBV25-1 . .
TGTGCCAGCAGCCAAGAGACAGCCCGCGGAGCTTTCTTT CASSQETARGAFF TRBJ1-1 TRBV3-1/TRBV3-2 . .
TGTGCCAGCAGGGAACCTGATGGGGCGGGCTACACCTTC CASREPDGAGYTF TRBJ1-2 TRBV2 . .
TGTGCCACCAGTGATTTCAGGAAGGGGGCCGGGGGCTACACCTTC CATSDFRKGAGGYTF TRBJ1-2 TRBV24-1 few TRBD1
TGTGCCAGCAGCCAAGGACTAGCGGTATCCTACGAGCAGTACTTC CASSQGLAVSYEQYF TRBJ2-7 TRBV5-4 . TRBD2
TGTGCTAGTGGTTTACCCAAGCGGGGGGTCAATCTAAGGGCCTACAATGAGCAGTTCTTC CASGLPKRGVNLRAYNEQFF TRBJ2-1 TRBV12-5 . TRBD2
TGTGCCAGCCATGCCCCGGGACTAGCGGAGACCCAGTACTTC CASHAPGLAETQYF TRBJ2-5 TRBV5-6 . TRBD2
TGTGCCAGCAGTCTTAGGTGGGGGCAGGGGTACAATGAGCAGTTCTTC CASSLRWGQGYNEQFF TRBJ2-1 TRBV7-7 . .
TGTGCCAGCAGTTCCCAGACAGGGGACTATGGCTACACCTTC CASSSQTGDYGYTF TRBJ1-2 TRBV27 . TRBD1
TGTGCCAGCAGCCAAGATGGGACTAGCGGGGGGTCGACAAGCACAGATACGCAGTATTTT CASSQDGTSGGSTSTDTQYF TRBJ2-3 TRBV4-2 few TRBD2
TGTGCCAGTAGTAAAGGATCGACTAGCGGCTCCTACGAGCAGTACTTC CASSKGSTSGSYEQYF TRBJ2-7 TRBV19 . TRBD2
TGTGCCAGTCGACAATCTATAGCGGGGGGATACAATGAGCAGTTCTTC CASRQSIAGGYNEQFF TRBJ2-1 TRBV5-4 . TRBD2
TGTGCCAGCAGCCTCGGGGGAGGCTATGGCTACACCTTC CASSLGGGYGYTF TRBJ1-2 TRBV28 . .
TGTGCCAGCTCACCAGGTAGAGGGGGCCGCTACGAGCAGTACTTC CASSPGRGGRYEQYF TRBJ2-7 TRBV18 . TRBD1
TGTGCCAGCTCACCACCGGACAGCCCCCAGCATTTT CASSPPDSPQHF TRBJ1-5 TRBV18 . .
TGTGCCAGCAGCTTAACAGGGGATTCCTTTAGTTCACCCCTCCACTTT CASSLTGDSFSSPLHF TRBJ1-6 TRBV7-8 . TRBD1
TGCGCCAGCAGCACCCGAGGTGAAAAACTGTTTTTT CASSTRGEKLFF TRBJ1-4 TRBV5-1 . .
TGTGCCAGCAGCGCACAAACTCGGGACACTTCCTTC CASSAQTRDTSF TRBJ1-2 TRBV28 . .
TGTGCCTGGAGCGGAGGGACAGTCTACGAGCAGTACTTC CAWSGGTVYEQYF TRBJ2-7 TRBV30 . .
TGTGCCAGCAGTTTATCCCCCAGAAACACTGAAGCTTTCTTT CASSLSPRNTEAFF TRBJ1-1 TRBV27 . .
TGTGCCAGCAGTACCCGGGACAGGGGGCTGGCTGAAGCTTTCTTT CASSTRDRGLAEAFF TRBJ1-1 TRBV6-2/TRBV6-3 . TRBD1
TGTGCCAGCAGTCAAGGGGGCGCGGCTGAAGCTTTCTTT CASSQGGAAEAFF TRBJ1-1 TRBV7-9 . TRBD1
TGTGCCAGCAGTTTGAGCGTTGGCTATGGCTACACCTTC CASSLSVGYGYTF TRBJ1-2 TRBV6-6 . .
TGCGCCAGCAGCCAACAGGGATATCAGCCCCAGCATTTT CASSQQGYQPQHF TRBJ1-5 TRBV4-3 . .
TGTGCCAGCAGCTTAACTAGCGGGGGAGGCCAAGAGACCCAGTACTTC CASSLTSGGGQETQYF TRBJ2-5 TRBV11-2 . TRBD2
TGTGCCAGCCTCAGACAGGGGATGAACACTGAAGCTTTCTTT CASLRQGMNTEAFF TRBJ1-1 TRBV6-5 . TRBD1
TGCGCCAGCAGCGTACAGGGTGTGGGCGAAAAACTGTTTTTT CASSVQGVGEKLFF TRBJ1-4 TRBV5-1 . .
TGTGCCAGCAGGCGGAACACTGAAGCTTTCTTT CASRRNTEAFF TRBJ1-1 TRBV6-5 . .
TGTGCCAGCAGCTTAGGGCTTGATGGTACGAACACTGAAGCTTTCTTT CASSLGLDGTNTEAFF TRBJ1-1 TRBV7-6 . .
TGCGCCAGCAGCCAAGTTCTAGCGGGATTTTCAGATACGCAGTATTTT CASSQVLAGFSDTQYF TRBJ2-3 TRBV4-1 . TRBD2
TGCGCCAGCAGCCAAAACCCCCAGGGACAGTCCTACGAGCAGTACTTC CASSQNPQGQSYEQYF TRBJ2-7 TRBV4-3 . TRBD1
TGTGCCAGCAGTAGTAGGGGCACCGGGGAGCTGTTTTTT CASSSRGTGELFF TRBJ2-2 TRBV2 few .
TGTGCCAGCAGCGTAGGGCAGGGGGGTCAGCCCCAGCATTTT CASSVGQGGQPQHF TRBJ1-5 TRBV9 . TRBD1
TGTGCCAGCAGCTCCCCCTGGAGTCGCTATGGCTACACCTTC CASSSPWSRYGYTF TRBJ1-2 TRBV5-8 . .
TGTGCCAGCATGCGTGGAGGCAGGGGGTTGGGAAACACCATATATTTT CASMRGGRGLGNTIYF TRBJ1-3 TRBV7-9 . TRBD1
TGCGCCAGCAGCCAAGATGCCCGGAGAGGGATCGAGCAGTACTTC CASSQDARRGIEQYF TRBJ2-7 TRBV4-3 . .
TGTGCTAGTGGTTCCAGCGGGAGGGCCTACAATGAGCAGTTCTTC CASGSSGRAYNEQFF TRBJ2-1 TRBV12-5 . TRBD2
TGCGCCAGCAGCTACAGACTAGCGGGGGCTTCCTCCTACGAGCAGTACTTC CASSYRLAGASSYEQYF TRBJ2-7 TRBV5-1 . TRBD2
TGTGCCAGCAGCCTGGAGGGGACAGGGGTCGCCTACTATGGCTACACCTTC CASSLEGTGVAYYGYTF TRBJ1-2 TRBV7-9 once TRBD1
TGTGCCAGCAGTCGACCCTGGGACAGGGATAGCAATCAGCCCCAGCATTTT CASSRPWDRDSNQPQHF TRBJ1-5 TRBV2 . TRBD1
TGTGCCAGCAGACCCGGGACAGGGTCCTACAATGAGCAGTTCTTC CASRPGTGSYNEQFF TRBJ2-1 TRBV6-5 . TRBD1
TGTGCCAGCAGCTTGGCCGGGGACTATAGCAATCAGCCCCAGCATTTT CASSLAGDYSNQPQHF TRBJ1-5 TRBV5-6 . .
TGTGCCAGCAGAGAGGGGGCGTCGGGCAATCAGCCCCAGCATTTT CASREGASGNQPQHF TRBJ1-5 TRBV28 once TRBD1
TGTGCCAGCAAGTTCCAGGGGACAGATACGCAGTATTTT CASKFQGTDTQYF TRBJ2-3 TRBV19 . .
TGTGCCAGCAGTTCTACAGGAGTAAACTACGAGCAGTACTTC CASSSTGVNYEQYF TRBJ2-7 TRBV28 . .
TGTGCCTGGAGTGGGCAGGGGCAGGCGGATCAGCCCCAGCATTTT CAWSGQGQADQPQHF TRBJ1-5 TRBV30 . .
TGTGCCAGCAGCGTAGACGCTGGGAGTCAAGAGTTCTTC CASSVDAGSQEFF TRBJ2-1 TRBV9 . .
TGTGCCTGGAGTCGGAATGGGCTCAGTCAGCCCCAGCATTTT CAWSRNGLSQPQHF TRBJ1-5 TRBV30 . .